These 16 T cell receptor beta chains were sequenced from one sample in a study of T cells in Graves' hyperthyroidism and ophthalmopathy. Regions amplified from RNA transcripts were the TCR beta CDR3 regions. Primed by the HTBI set, a first-round RT-PCR was run on the TCR CDR3. TCRdb reanalysed the multiplex PCR reads using MiXCR and keeps one entry per CDR3 protein. The data contain 550,000 to 850,000 distinct CDR3 sequences, about 19% of them singletons. The specimen was blood. The origin of the receptors is a woman in her forties or fifties with Graves' hyperthyroidism that later progressed to Graves' ophthalmopathy.

This clonotype was seen repeatedly, ten times or more. This rearrangement joins TRBV13 to TRBJ2-7; D is ambiguous. This CDR3 is 15 amino acids long. The V end was cut by 0 bases, the J end by 0 bases, with 9 bases between. Germline V lookup: CDR1 PRHDT, CDR2 FYEKMQ (reference sequence). CDR3 DNA: TGTGCCAGCAGCTTAGGTGTAGGGAACTCCTACGAGCAGTACTTC. The encoded protein is CASSLGVGNSYEQYF.

The V gene is TRBV7-6, the J gene TRBJ2-3, with no clear D. The germline V and J ends were trimmed by 0 bases and 4 bases, with 14 bases remaining between them. The germline gives CDR1 SGHVS, CDR2 FNYEAQ. The CDR3 covers 16 residues. DNA of the CDR3: TGTGCCAGCAGCTTAGCCTTGGCGTCTTTCGCAGATACGCAGTATTTT. Encoded protein: CASSLALASFADTQYF.

This clonotype was counted ten times or more. V and J are TRBV20-1 and TRBJ1-1; maybe TRBD1 (5 bases). The germline gives CDR1 DFQATT, CDR2 SNEGSKA (reference sequence). The germline V and J ends were trimmed by 1 base and 6 bases, with 12 bases remaining between them. This CDR3 comprises 13 residues. The CDR3 DNA reads as TGCAGTGCTAGAGGGACAAGGGACGCTGAAGCTTTCTTT. This codes for CSARGTRDAEAFF.

This clonotype came up many times. This sequence joins TRBV7-2 and TRBJ2-5; 10 bases agree with TRBD2. The CDR3 has 15 amino acids. CDR1 is SGHTA, CDR2 FQGNSA, per germline. V was pared by 5 bases and J by 1 base, with 4 bases of the junction left unmatched. The chain's CDR3 is CASSRVAGGQETQYF. DNA of the CDR3: TGTGCCAGCAGCCGAGTAGCGGGGGGCCAAGAGACCCAGTACTTC.

This clonotype was counted between two and nine times. This rearrangement joins TRBV27 to TRBJ1-2; the D is unclear. Germline loops: CDR1 MNHEY, CDR2 SMNVEV (reference sequence). The CDR3 spans 12 residues. Trimming took off 4 bases at V and 4 bases at J, with 7 bases between the two ends. The DNA for the CDR3 is TGTGCCAGCAGTTCCCCTATCTATGGCTACACCTTC. Translation gives CASSSPIYGYTF.

This clonotype came up many times. The V and J genes are TRBV11-2 and TRBJ2-7; perhaps TRBD2 as D (6 bases). Trimming removed 1 base from V and 2 bases from J, with 15 bases in between. The CDR3 spans 16 residues. CDR1 is SGHAT and CDR2 is FQNNGV in the germline V gene. The CDR3 bases are TGTGCCAGCAGCTTAGTATTCACGACGGGAGCCTACGAGCAGTACTTC. The encoded protein is CASSLVFTTGAYEQYF.

Many counts were recorded for this clonotype. This rearrangement joins TRBV18 to TRBJ1-5, with D tentatively TRBD1 (6 bases). Trimming left V 2 bases short and J 2 bases short, with 13 bases between. The CDR3 is 16 residues long. Germline assignment: CDR1 KGHSH and CDR2 LQKENI. CDR3 sequence reads: CASSPGRGDGNQPQHF. The CDR3, as DNA: TGTGCCAGCTCACCAGGGAGGGGGGATGGCAATCAGCCCCAGCATTTT. Together with reference TRBV18 and TRBJ1-5, the CDR3 gives the full variable domain: NAGVMQNPRHLVRRRGQEARLRCSPMKGHSHVYWYRQLPEEGLKFMVYLQKENIIDESGMPKERFSAEFPKEGPSILRIQQVVRGDSAAYFCASSPGRGDGNQPQHFGDGTRLSIL.

This clonotype has more than one count but fewer than ten. This sequence joins TRBV20-1 and TRBJ2-3; 14 bases match TRBD2. J lost 4 bases, V lost 5 bases, and 8 bases had no gene match. Germline lookup yields CDR1 DFQATT and CDR2 SNEGSKA (reference sequence). The CDR3 consists of 16 residues. CDR3 amino acids: CSAPRTSGGPSDTQYF. CDR3 nucleotide sequence: TGCAGTGCTCCCCGGACTAGCGGGGGGCCGTCAGATACGCAGTATTTT.

This clonotype was counted many times. This chain connects TRBV20-1 to TRBJ1-3; tentatively, D is TRBD1 (5 bases). V shed 4 bases and J shed 2 bases, with 12 bases lying between them. The CDR3 runs to 14 residues. The germline V gene has CDR1 DFQATT and CDR2 SNEGSKA (reference sequence). CDR3 protein: CSAIPQAAGNTIYF. CDR3 DNA: TGCAGTGCTATTCCACAGGCGGCTGGAAACACCATATATTTT.

This clonotype was seen repeatedly, ten times or more. The chain is built from TRBV6-2 or TRBV6-3 and TRBJ1-2; 7 bases fit TRBD1. The CDR3 is 15 amino acids. Trimming cost V 7 bases and J 3 bases; bases outside gene matches: 11. CDR1 is MNHEY, CDR2 SVGEGT, per germline. The CDR3: CASTYSGTGDYGYTF. DNA of the CDR3: TGTGCCAGCACCTATTCGGGTACAGGGGACTATGGCTACACCTTC.

In its sample, this clonotype was seen many times. Here the CDR3 reads CASSQEGSTQYF. In nucleotides, the CDR3 is TGTGCCAGCAGCCAAGAAGGGAGTACGCAGTATTTT. The chain employs TRBV3-1 and TRBJ2-3, with D maybe TRBD2 (5 bases). V was pared by 0 bases and J by 8 bases, with 6 bases between. The CDR3 runs 12 residues. CDR1 is LGHDT, CDR2 YNNKEL, per germline (reference sequence).

The gene calls are TRBV5-1 and TRBJ2-7; D could derive from TRBD1 or TRBD2 (7 bases each). The V end lost 1 base, the J end lost 3 bases, and 14 bases lay between the germline ends. Germline V gene sequence: CDR1 SGHRS, CDR2 YFSETQ. The CDR3 extends over 15 amino acids. The CDR3 here is CASSLSGGAGYEQYF. The DNA for the CDR3 is TGCGCCAGCAGCTTGTCAGGGGGGGCCGGCTACGAGCAGTACTTC.

This clonotype has ten or more counts. The rearrangement uses TRBV12-3 or TRBV12-4 and TRBJ1-2, with D unresolved. This CDR3 has 14 residues. V was shortened by 6 bases and J by 4 bases, with 15 bases between the two germline ends. CDR3 nucleotide sequence: TGTGCCAGCAGCCTGGACCGGCCTGTCTATGGCTACACCTTC. Protein: CASSLDRPVYGYTF.

Notes on this clonotype: A clone one base away is much larger, so this may be a read error. For the CDR3, the DNA is TGTGCCAGCAGCTTAGCGGCCGGCACAGGTACGCAGTATTTT. Translation gives CASSLAAGTGTQYF. The rearrangement links TRBV7-6 to TRBJ2-3; tentatively, D is TRBD1 (5 bases). Germline V gives CDR1 SGHVS, CDR2 FNYEAQ. The CDR3 is 14 residues long.

The table lists this clonotype with many counts. The CDR3: CASPGPGALNSQETQYF. For the CDR3, the DNA is TGTGCCAGCCCCGGCCCGGGGGCCCTAAACTCCCAAGAGACCCAGTACTTC. The V and J genes are TRBV7-9 and TRBJ2-5, with D perhaps being TRBD1 or TRBD2 (6 bases each). The CDR3 contains 17 residues. CDR1 and CDR2 from the germline V gene are SEHNR and FQNEAQ (reference sequence). Between the trimmed V and J ends, which lost 8 bases and 1 base, there was a span of 23 bases.

This clonotype has a count of ten or more. This rearrangement joins TRBV18 to TRBJ1-5, with no clear D. V lost 3 bases and J lost 4, with 7 bases in between. The germline V gene has CDR1 KGHSH and CDR2 LQKENI. This CDR3 has 13 amino acids. DNA of the CDR3: TGTGCCAGCTCACCCTGGGAAAATCAGCCCCAGCATTTT. Amino acid sequence: CASSPWENQPQHF.